This passage covers 7 T cell receptor beta chains from one sample sequenced in a study of control samples from healthy donors and cancer patients. Clones were sequenced by immunoSEQ multiplex PCR, and TCRdb holds only the in-frame ones, with some missing. The table shows more than 60,000 clones, with nearly 90% occurring only once. Sequenced sample: PBMCs. These receptors all come from a man in his sixties with colorectal cancer.

This chain links TRBV3-1 (or the pseudogene TRBV3-2) with TRBJ2-7, with D perhaps TRBD1 (5 bases). V gave up 0 bases and J gave up 4 bases, with 13 bases separating them. The germline CDR1 and CDR2 sequences are LGHDT and YNNKEL (reference sequence). CDR3 length equals 15 residues. The DNA of the CDR3 is TGTGCCAGCAGCCAAGAGCACAGGAGCCCTTACGAGCAGTACTTC. Its translation: CASSQEHRSPYEQYF.

The V call is TRBV5-8, the J call TRBJ2-3; D unclear. The length of the CDR3 is 11 residues. CDR1 SGHTS and CDR2 YDEGEE come from the germline V gene. V lost 0 bases, J lost 6 bases, and 2 bases lay in between. The CDR3, as DNA: TGTGCCAGCAGCTTGGGGGATACGCAGTATTTT. It codes for CASSLGDTQYF.

The V gene is TRBV7-7, the J gene TRBJ1-5, with D uncertain. Germline V gene data show CDR1 as SSHAT and CDR2 as FNYEAQ (reference sequence). V lost 3 bases to trimming and J lost 4 bases, with 7 bases between them. This CDR3 contains 13 residues. The CDR3 protein is CASSFAGNQPQHF. For the CDR3, the DNA is TGTGCCAGCAGCTTCGCCGGGAATCAGCCCCAGCATTTT.

The rearrangement links TRBV5-6 to TRBJ2-7; 10 nucleotides match TRBD1. The CDR3 is made up of 14 amino acids. V shed 2 bases, J shed 4 bases, and the junction held 3 bases outside the gene matches. Germline lookup yields CDR1 SGHDT and CDR2 YYEEEE. The CDR3 reads CASSFRDRGYEQYF. CDR3 bases: TGTGCCAGCAGCTTCCGGGACAGGGGTTACGAGCAGTACTTC.

Here the CDR3 DNA reads TGTGCCAGCACCGGCCCGGGACAGCTATCCTACGAGCAGTACTTC. Its translation: CASTGPGQLSYEQYF. This chain uses TRBV27 with TRBJ2-7; 7 bases line up with TRBD1. The CDR3 is 15 residues long. The trim removed 7 bases at V and 1 base at J, leaving 10 bases unmatched. CDR1 is MNHEY and CDR2 is SMNVEV in the germline V gene (reference sequence).

The rearrangement links TRBV5-1 to TRBJ2-3; 15 nucleotides match TRBD2. This CDR3 has 15 residues. Germline V gene sequence: CDR1 SGHRS, CDR2 YFSETQ. V was pared by 4 bases and J by 9 bases, with 6 bases of the junction left unmatched. The CDR3 is CASSPGLAGGDTQYF. CDR3 DNA: TGCGCCAGCAGCCCCGGACTAGCGGGGGGGGACACGCAGTATTTT.

The rearrangement links TRBV5-1 to TRBJ1-2, with D perhaps matching TRBD1 (5 bases). Trimming shortened V by 7 bases and J by 8 bases, and 18 bases separated the two germline ends. The CDR3 runs 13 residues. Germline V gene lookup returns CDR1 SGHRS and CDR2 YFSETQ. Here the CDR3 reads CASSTGGDGGYTF. CDR3 coding DNA: TGCGCCAGCTCTACGGGGGGTGATGGAGGCTACACCTTC.